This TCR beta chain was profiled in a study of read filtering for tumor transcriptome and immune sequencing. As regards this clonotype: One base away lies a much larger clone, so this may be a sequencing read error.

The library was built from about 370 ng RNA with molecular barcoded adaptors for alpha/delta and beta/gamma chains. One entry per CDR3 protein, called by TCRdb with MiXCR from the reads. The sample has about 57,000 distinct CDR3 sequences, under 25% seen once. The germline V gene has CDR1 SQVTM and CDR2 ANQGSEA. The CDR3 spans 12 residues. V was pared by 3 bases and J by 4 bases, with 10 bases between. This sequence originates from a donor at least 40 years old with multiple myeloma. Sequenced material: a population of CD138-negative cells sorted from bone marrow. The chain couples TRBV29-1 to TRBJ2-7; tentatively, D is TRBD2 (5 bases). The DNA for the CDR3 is TGCAGCGTTGAGGTCCGGGGTTACGAGCAGTACTTC. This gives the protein CSVEVRGYEQYF.